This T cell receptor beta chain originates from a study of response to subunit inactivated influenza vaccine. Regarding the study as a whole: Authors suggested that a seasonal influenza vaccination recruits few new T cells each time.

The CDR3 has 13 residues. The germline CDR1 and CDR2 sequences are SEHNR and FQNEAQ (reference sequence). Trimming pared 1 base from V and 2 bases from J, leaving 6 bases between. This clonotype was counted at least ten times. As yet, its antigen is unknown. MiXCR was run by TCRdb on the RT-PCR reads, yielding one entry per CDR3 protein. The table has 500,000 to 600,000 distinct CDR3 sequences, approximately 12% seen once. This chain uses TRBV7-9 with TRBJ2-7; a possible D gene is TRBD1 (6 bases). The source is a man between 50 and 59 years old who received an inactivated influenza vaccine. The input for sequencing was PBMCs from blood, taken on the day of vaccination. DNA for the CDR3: TGTGCCAGCAGCTTAGGGGACACCTACGAGCAGTACTTC. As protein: CASSLGDTYEQYF.